Listed here are 11 T cell receptor beta chains from one sample, sequenced in a study of Ad26.COV2.S vaccination and SARS-CoV-2 variants. The sample's treatment: some 20 received Ad26.COV2.S at low or high dose, single or two shots; roughly five received placebo; per-sample allocation not given. Sampling occurred on day 63 after the first vaccine or placebo injection. The assay was immunoSEQ multiplex PCR, and TCRdb's table has in-frame clones only and misses some. The table lists some 370,000 clones, roughly 80% of them singletons. Sample: peripheral blood, taken in a trial of Ad26.COV2.S vaccine versus placebo. Receptors originate from a person between 18 and 65 years old who received the Ad26.COV2.S COVID-19 vaccine or a placebo.

This chain uses TRBV7-3 with TRBJ1-6, with TRBD1 as a possible D gene (6 bases). Trimming removed 5 bases at V and 4 bases at J, with 12 bases between. The CDR3 spans 15 residues. Germline assignment: CDR1 SGHTA and CDR2 FQGTGA. The CDR3 nucleotides are TGTGCCAGCAGCAGGGGGGCGGCTTATAATTCACCCCTCCACTTT. This gives the protein CASSRGAAYNSPLHF.

The rearrangement uses TRBV13 and TRBJ2-2; the D is unclear. This CDR3 contains 13 residues. V was trimmed by 4 bases and J by 2 bases, leaving 5 bases between them. Germline V gives CDR1 PRHDT, CDR2 FYEKMQ (reference sequence). Here the CDR3 reads CASSYQNTGELFF. CDR3 DNA sequence: TGTGCCAGCAGCTACCAAAACACCGGGGAGCTGTTTTTT.

The rearrangement uses TRBV2 and TRBJ2-3; D call uncertain. Trimming removed 1 base at V and 0 bases at J, with 8 bases between. CDR1 and CDR2 (germline): SNHLY, FYNNEI. The CDR3 runs 15 residues. This chain's CDR3 is CASSEDTYSTDTQYF. The CDR3, as DNA: TGTGCCAGCAGTGAAGATACTTATAGCACAGATACGCAGTATTTT.

The V gene is TRBV11-2, the J gene TRBJ2-7; tentative D call: TRBD2 (5 bases). The V gene's germline CDR1 is SGHAT and CDR2 FQNNGV. The V end was cut by 2 bases, the J end by 0 bases, with 5 bases between. The CDR3 is made up of 13 amino acids. The CDR3 sequence: CASSLRGSYEQYF. The DNA of the CDR3 is TGTGCCAGCAGCTTACGGGGCTCCTACGAGCAGTACTTC.

This rearrangement joins TRBV7-3 to TRBJ1-2, with D tentatively TRBD1 (5 bases). V lost 5 bases and J lost 8, with 15 bases in between. CDR1 and CDR2 (germline): SGHTA, FQGTGA. The length of the CDR3 is 13 residues. The CDR3 sequence is CASSLSRDSGYTF. CDR3 coding DNA: TGTGCCAGCAGCCTTAGCCGTGACAGCGGCTACACCTTC.

This chain uses TRBV6-1 with TRBJ2-1; 12 positions agree with TRBD2. This CDR3 contains 16 residues. Germline-derived CDR1 and CDR2 are MNHNS and SASEGT. Trimming cost V 4 bases and J 4 bases; bases outside gene matches: 5. The CDR3 bases are TGTGCCAGCAGTGCTATTCTAGCGGGGGGGTACAATGAGCAGTTCTTC. The encoded protein is CASSAILAGGYNEQFF.

The V gene is TRBV21-1, the J gene TRBJ1-6. TRBV21-1 is described as a pseudogene. This CDR3 has 15 amino acids. DNA of the CDR3: TGTGCCAGCAGACTTCCCGGGACCATCAATTCACCCCTCCACTTT. This encodes CASRLPGTINSPLHF.

This chain uses TRBV29-1 with TRBJ2-3, with TRBD1 identical over 8 bases. Germline CDR1 and CDR2: SQVTM and ANQGSEA. The CDR3 runs to 14 residues. Trimming removed 6 bases from V and 4 bases from J; junction bases left unmatched: 9. The CDR3 bases are TGCAGCGTCAGCCGGGGACAGGCCTCAGATACGCAGTATTTT. This encodes CSVSRGQASDTQYF.

This sequence joins TRBV6-2 or TRBV6-3 and TRBJ2-1; tentatively, D is TRBD2 (7 bases). V was pared by 5 bases and J by 7 bases, with 12 bases between. Germline V CDR1 and CDR2: MNHEY, SVGEGT. The CDR3 is made up of 13 amino acids. The CDR3 bases are TGTGCCAGCAGTGCGGGGGCCCTGAATGAGCAGTTCTTC. This gives the protein CASSAGALNEQFF.

The chain employs TRBV27 and TRBJ2-7; 7 positions match TRBD1. The CDR3 covers 14 residues. V lost 3 bases to trimming and J lost 0 bases; unmatched junction nucleotides: 2. Germline V gives CDR1 MNHEY, CDR2 SMNVEV (reference sequence). This CDR3 reads CASSFNRGSYEQYF. For the CDR3, the DNA is TGTGCCAGCAGTTTTAACAGGGGCTCCTACGAGCAGTACTTC.

This chain uses TRBV30 with TRBJ1-4, with D hard to call. V was trimmed by 0 bases and J by 6 bases, leaving 8 bases between them. Germline CDR1 is GTSNPN and CDR2 is SVGIG (reference sequence). This CDR3 has 13 residues. CDR3 region: CAWSVGPHEKLFF. The CDR3 nucleotides are TGTGCCTGGAGTGTAGGCCCCCATGAAAAACTGTTTTTT.